The 25 T cell receptor beta chains in this list originate from one sample, sequenced in a study of human T cells and chemical hapten exposure. Each CDR3 protein gets one entry after TCRdb re-called the RACE reads with MiXCR. Here the sample spans about 190,000 distinct CDR3 sequences, around 23% being singletons. Time point specified: patch test 3, about 24 weeks after DPC sensitization. Treatment denoted: therapeutic diphenylcyclopropenone sensitization with weekly scalp DPC. Here the sequenced sample was whole blood, taken in connection with sensitization to the hapten diphenylcyclopropenone (DPC). These receptors were collected from a woman aged 35 to 49 with alopecia areata. Some clones in this sample may be carry-over from other donors' samples.

V and J are TRBV7-3 and TRBJ1-1; 8 positions match TRBD1. J lost 3 bases, V lost 1 base, and 1 base had no gene match. The CDR3 is 14 residues long. Germline CDR1 reads SGHTA; CDR2 reads FQGTGA. The CDR3 nucleotides are TGTGCCAGCAGCTTAATGGGACAGGACACTGAAGCTTTCTTT. Its protein product is CASSLMGQDTEAFF. Based on the CDR3 plus reference TRBV7-3 and TRBJ1-1, the full variable domain is GAGVSQTPSNKVTEKGKYVELRCDPISGHTALYWYRQSLGQGPEFLIYFQGTGAADDSGLPNDRFFAVRPEGSVSTLKIQRTERGDSAVYLCASSLMGQDTEAFFGQGTRLTVV.

This clonotype was observed a few times. The rearrangement links TRBV18 to TRBJ2-2; TRBD1 matches at 7 bases. This CDR3 comprises 16 residues. Germline trimming cut 3 bases from V and 2 bases from J; bases unmatched to any gene: 6. CDR1 is KGHSH, CDR2 LQKENI, per germline. The CDR3 nucleotides read TGTGCCAGCTCACCGGGACAGAGACTAAACACCGGGGAGCTGTTTTTT. It specifies CASSPGQRLNTGELFF.

This chain uses TRBV29-1 with TRBJ1-1; 11 bases match TRBD1. Germline V gives CDR1 SQVTM, CDR2 ANQGSEA. The CDR3 contains 13 residues. Unmatched junction bases numbered 5, after V lost 6 bases and J lost 5 bases. The CDR3: CSVLGQGGTEAFF. CDR3 nucleotide sequence: TGCAGCGTCTTGGGACAGGGGGGGACTGAAGCTTTCTTT.

The chain uses TRBV29-1 and TRBJ2-1; 9 bases line up with TRBD2. V lost 6 bases to trimming and J lost 3 bases; unmatched junction nucleotides: 9. The CDR3 extends over 15 amino acids. The germline CDR1 and CDR2 sequences are SQVTM and ANQGSEA. In nucleotides, the CDR3 is TGCAGCGTCAAGGAGCTTAGCGGGGGCTACAATGAGCAGTTCTTC. It is translated as CSVKELSGGYNEQFF.

V usage is TRBV7-2 and J usage is TRBJ2-3; D is possibly TRBD2 (6 bases). Trimming cost V 3 bases and J 2 bases, with 9 bases left between them. Germline CDR1 and CDR2: SGHTA and FQGNSA. This CDR3 spans 14 amino acids. In DNA, the CDR3 is TGTGCCAGCAGCTTTAGCGGATACACAGATACGCAGTATTTT. It translates to CASSFSGYTDTQYF.

This clonotype was counted only a few times. The V call is TRBV9, the J call TRBJ2-1; D is ambiguous. Trimming took 0 bases from V and 9 from J, leaving 16 bases between them. The germline V gene encodes CDR1 SGDLS and CDR2 YYNGEE. The CDR3 runs to 15 residues. CDR3 nucleotide sequence: TGTGCCAGCAGCGTAGGCGGCTCCTCTTGGGGTGAGCAGTTCTTC. Protein product: CASSVGGSSWGEQFF.

The chain uses TRBV7-2 and TRBJ2-5, with D perhaps TRBD1 (7 bases). Germline V gives CDR1 SGHTA, CDR2 FQGNSA. This CDR3 has 15 amino acids. Trimming shortened V by 5 bases and J by 4 bases, and 17 bases separated the two germline ends. CDR3 sequence: CASSAGGLARETQYF. The CDR3 DNA is TGTGCCAGCAGCGCAGGGGGTCTAGCGAGAGAGACCCAGTACTTC.

The chain couples TRBV29-1 to TRBJ1-1; a weak D match, TRBD1 (6 bases). The germline CDR1 and CDR2 sequences are SQVTM and ANQGSEA. This CDR3 is 14 amino acids long. The V and J ends lost 3 bases and 5 bases respectively, with 16 bases between them. The CDR3 region is CSVDVRGRGTEAFF. The CDR3 DNA sequence: TGCAGCGTTGATGTTCGGGGGCGAGGAACTGAAGCTTTCTTT.

V is TRBV6-1 and J is TRBJ2-1, with a tentative D call TRBD2 (5 bases). V lost 2 bases and J lost 9, with 17 bases in between. The germline V gene has CDR1 MNHNS and CDR2 SASEGT. The CDR3 is made up of 15 amino acids. In nucleotides, the CDR3 is TGTGCCAGCAGTGAACGAGGACTGTCTGCCGGTGAGCAGTTCTTC. Translation: CASSERGLSAGEQFF.

This clonotype was detected a few times. V gene TRBV20-1 combines with J gene TRBJ2-7, with unresolved D. Germline V gene lookup returns CDR1 DFQATT and CDR2 SNEGSKA (reference sequence). The CDR3 totals 11 residues. V lost 0 bases and J 11 bases, leaving 11 bases between the germline ends. In DNA, the CDR3 is TGCAGTGCTAGAGATCGTTCATTGGAGTACTTC. Amino acid sequence: CSARDRSLEYF.

V gene TRBV6-2 or TRBV6-3 combines with J gene TRBJ2-1, with a possible D match to TRBD2 (5 bases). Trimming removed 2 bases from V and 0 bases from J, with 17 bases in between. This CDR3 contains 18 residues. Germline V gene lookup returns CDR1 MNHEY and CDR2 SVGEGT. CDR3 sequence reads: CASSYPALPGSSYNEQFF. The CDR3 region has the DNA TGTGCCAGCAGTTACCCCGCCCTCCCGGGGAGCTCCTACAATGAGCAGTTCTTC.

The chain employs TRBV14 and TRBJ2-3; D is unclear. Germline loops: CDR1 SGHDN, CDR2 FVKESK. The CDR3 spans 16 residues. V lost 4 bases and J lost 2, with 16 bases in between. Here the CDR3 reads CASSRKVLLPTDTQYF. The DNA for the CDR3 is TGTGCCAGCAGCCGGAAGGTTCTACTCCCCACAGATACGCAGTATTTT. Complete variable domain (other parts from reference TRBV14 and TRBJ2-3): EAGVTQFPSHSVIEKGQTVTLRCDPISGHDNLYWYRRVMGKEIKFLLHFVKESKQDESGMPNNRFLAERTGGTYSTLKVQPAELEDSGVYFCASSRKVLLPTDTQYFGPGTRLTVL.

V and J are TRBV2 and TRBJ2-3; D tentatively reads TRBD1 or TRBD2 (6 bases each). Germline V lookup: CDR1 SNHLY, CDR2 FYNNEI. Trimming removed 0 bases from V and 0 bases from J, with 16 bases in between. This CDR3 comprises 18 residues. CDR3 bases: TGTGCCAGCAGTGAAGCGCGATATCAGGGGACTAGCACAGATACGCAGTATTTT. It translates to CASSEARYQGTSTDTQYF.

The CDR3 DNA is TGTGCCAGCAGTTTTCAGGCGATCACCGGGGAGCTGTTTTTT. Its translation: CASSFQAITGELFF. This chain uses TRBV12-3 or TRBV12-4 with TRBJ2-2; D not certain. V was pared by 3 bases and J by 4 bases, with 9 bases between. CDR3 size: 14 residues.

This chain links TRBV7-2 with TRBJ2-2; possibly TRBD2 for D (6 bases). V lost 0 bases and J 7 bases, leaving 21 bases between the germline ends. The CDR3 is 18 amino acids. Germline-derived CDR1 and CDR2 are SGHTA and FQGNSA. CDR3 loop: CASSLAPEGWGWIGELFF. The CDR3 DNA reads TGTGCCAGCAGCTTAGCGCCGGAGGGATGGGGGTGGATCGGGGAGCTGTTTTTT.

This clonotype appeared a few times. CDR3 in amino acids: CSARDWSGGNIQYF. The CDR3 DNA reads as TGCAGTGCTAGAGATTGGTCAGGGGGCAACATTCAGTACTTC. The chain combines TRBV20-1 with TRBJ2-4; 8 bases map to TRBD1. V shed 0 bases and J 7 bases; nucleotides not matched to a gene: 5. Germline CDR1 is DFQATT and CDR2 is SNEGSKA (reference sequence). The CDR3 is made up of 14 amino acids.

This clonotype was counted between two and nine times. The chain is built from TRBV7-2 and TRBJ2-5; D possibly uses TRBD1 or TRBD2 (5 bases each). The V end lost 3 bases, the J end lost 7 bases, and 12 bases lay between the germline ends. This CDR3 spans 13 amino acids. CDR1 and CDR2 from the germline V gene are SGHTA and FQGNSA. CDR3 in amino acids: CASSLGVGATQYF. CDR3 nucleotide sequence: TGTGCCAGCAGCTTGGGGGTGGGCGCGACCCAGTACTTC.

This clonotype was picked up a small number of times. This sequence joins TRBV2 and TRBJ1-5; D is unresolved. The CDR3 sequence is 14 residues long. V was cut by 0 bases and J by 4 bases, with 7 bases left in between. Germline CDR1 and CDR2: SNHLY and FYNNEI. CDR3 DNA: TGTGCCAGCAGTGAAGCGGCCAAGAATCAGCCCCAGCATTTT. It encodes CASSEAAKNQPQHF.

The gene calls are TRBV4-3 and TRBJ1-1, with D possibly TRBD1 on 5 matching bases. The CDR3 runs to 15 residues. Trimming took 0 bases from V and 7 from J, leaving 15 bases between them. Germline lookup yields CDR1 LGHNA and CDR2 YSLEER. CDR3 nucleotides: TGCGCCAGCAGCCAAGACGGGGCCGGTAGCGATGAAGCTTTCTTT. It yields the protein CASSQDGAGSDEAFF.

The CDR3 coding sequence is TGTGCCAGCAGTTTAACTGGGAGCACAGATACGCAGTATTTT. Residues: CASSLTGSTDTQYF. The V call is TRBV28, the J call TRBJ2-3; no reliable D call. The V end was cut by 2 bases, the J end by 0 bases, with 6 bases between. The CDR3 runs 14 residues. CDR1 and CDR2 (germline): MDHEN, SYDVKM.

The rearrangement links TRBV10-3 to TRBJ1-5; D is uncertain. Germline assignment: CDR1 ENHRY and CDR2 SYGVKD. CDR3 length: 15 residues. V shed 0 bases and J shed 3 bases, with 9 bases lying between them. In DNA, the CDR3 is TGTGCCATCAGTGAGTCAGGAGACTACAATCAGCCCCAGCATTTT. Its protein is CAISESGDYNQPQHF.

The genes are TRBV29-1 and TRBJ1-1; maybe TRBD1 (6 bases). Per germline, CDR1 SQVTM and CDR2 ANQGSEA. The CDR3 has 14 amino acids. V was clipped by 7 bases and J by 3 bases, with 18 bases between them. CDR3 region: CSAGVGGPYTEAFF. The CDR3 DNA reads TGCAGCGCTGGGGTGGGGGGGCCGTACACTGAAGCTTTCTTT.

This clonotype was seen only a few times. The rearrangement links TRBV28 to TRBJ2-3; TRBD1 or TRBD2 may be the D gene (6 bases each). The CDR3 runs to 13 residues. Germline CDR1 MDHEN, CDR2 SYDVKM. V dropped 10 bases and J dropped 5 bases, with 16 bases sitting between them. The CDR3 protein is CATREQGGDTQYF. CDR3 nucleotide sequence: TGTGCCACCAGGGAACAGGGAGGAGATACGCAGTATTTT.

The V gene is TRBV5-1, the J gene TRBJ1-1; no clear D. The ends were cut back, 1 base at V and 1 base at J, with 5 bases in the middle. The V gene's germline CDR1 is SGHRS and CDR2 YFSETQ. This CDR3 spans 13 amino acids. The DNA for the CDR3 is TGCGCCAGCAGCTTGACGCGGAACACTGAAGCTTTCTTT. Protein sequence: CASSLTRNTEAFF.

The chain links TRBV29-1 to TRBJ1-2; 7 bases are a match to TRBD1. The CDR3 extends over 13 amino acids. Germline values: CDR1 SQVTM, CDR2 ANQGSEA. Unmatched junction bases numbered 9, after V lost 3 bases and J lost 8 bases. CDR3 DNA sequence: TGCAGCGTTGAGGGCATGGGGACAGAGGGCTACACCTTC. Amino acid sequence: CSVEGMGTEGYTF.